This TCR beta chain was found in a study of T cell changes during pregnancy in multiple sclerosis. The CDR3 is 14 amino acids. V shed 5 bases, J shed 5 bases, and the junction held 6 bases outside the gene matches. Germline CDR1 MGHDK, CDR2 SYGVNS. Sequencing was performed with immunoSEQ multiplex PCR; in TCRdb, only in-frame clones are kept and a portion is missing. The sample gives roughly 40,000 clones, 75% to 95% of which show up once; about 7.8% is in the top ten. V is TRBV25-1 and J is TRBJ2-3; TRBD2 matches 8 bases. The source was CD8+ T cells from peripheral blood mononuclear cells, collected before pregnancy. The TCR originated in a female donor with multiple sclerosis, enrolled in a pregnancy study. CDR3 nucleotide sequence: TGTGCCAGCAGTCAAGCGGGAGATCTAGATACGCAGTATTTT. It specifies CASSQAGDLDTQYF. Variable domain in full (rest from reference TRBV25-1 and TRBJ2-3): EADIYQTPRYLVIGTGKKITLECSQTMGHDKMYWYQQDPGMELHLIHYSYGVNSTEKGDLSSESTVSRIRTEHFPLTLESARPSHTSQYLCASSQAGDLDTQYFGPGTRLTVL.